This TCR beta chain appears in the sequencing data of a study of blood T cell repertoires in COVID-19. Study overall: Spain, Italy and the United States supplied samples that represented acute and convalescent COVID-19. T cells, B-cell-depleted T cells, or PBMCs supplied cDNA or gDNA.

As originally analysed: Amplification from reference gene primers served as the basis for estimated nucleated cell counts. The protocol was immunoSEQ multiplex PCR, while the TCRdb copy is restricted to in-frame clones and leaves out a portion. The V and J calls and the clone size are those of that table, but D and trimming were determined from the DNA. The sample carries fewer than 200,000 clones, about 85% recorded once. Germline CDR1 reads LNHDA; CDR2 reads SQIVND (reference sequence). V shed 2 bases and J 0 bases; nucleotides not matched to a gene: 10. The CDR3 consists of 18 residues. Recruited during active infection, patients (from Seattle) were subsequently followed longitudinally.

This receptor was obtained from a woman aged 55 to 70 with COVID-19, enrolled during active disease. The sample consisted of peripheral blood. The gene calls are TRBV19 and TRBJ2-4; 7 bases agree with TRBD1. The CDR3 sequence: CASSIRGQLSIAKNIQYF. In DNA, the CDR3 is TGTGCCAGTAGTATACGGGGACAGCTCTCCATAGCCAAAAACATTCAGTACTTC.